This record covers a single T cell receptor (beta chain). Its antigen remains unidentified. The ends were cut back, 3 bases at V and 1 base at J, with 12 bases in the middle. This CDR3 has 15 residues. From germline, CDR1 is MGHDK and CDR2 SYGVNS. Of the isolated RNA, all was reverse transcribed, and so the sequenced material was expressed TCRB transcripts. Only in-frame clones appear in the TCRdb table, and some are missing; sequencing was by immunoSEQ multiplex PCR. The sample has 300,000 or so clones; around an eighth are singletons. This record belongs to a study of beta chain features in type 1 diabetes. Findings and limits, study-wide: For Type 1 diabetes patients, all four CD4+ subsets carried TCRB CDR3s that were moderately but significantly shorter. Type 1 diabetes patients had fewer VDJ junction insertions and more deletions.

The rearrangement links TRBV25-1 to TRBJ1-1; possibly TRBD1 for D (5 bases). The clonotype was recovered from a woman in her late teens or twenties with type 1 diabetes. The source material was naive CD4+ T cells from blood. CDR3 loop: CASSDPTTGNTEAFF. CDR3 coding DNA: TGTGCCAGCAGTGACCCCACCACAGGGAACACTGAAGCTTTCTTT.